What follows is one T cell receptor (beta chain) and its context. In the study's own analysis: Estimated nucleated cell counts came from reference gene primer amplification. Using immunoSEQ multiplex PCR, the repertoire was profiled, and TCRdb retains in-frame clones only, with some absent. That table furnishes V, J and clone size, whereas the DNA furnished D and trimming. The profile shows 65,000 to 85,000 clones, around 76% of them singletons. This sample is part of a study of blood T cell repertoires in COVID-19. Across the study: Sites across the United States, Italy and Spain contributed samples from acute and convalescent COVID-19. Nucleic acid was either cDNA or gDNA, and it came from T cells, B-cell-depleted T cells, or PBMCs.

This CDR3 has 15 residues. Germline V gene data show CDR1 as LNHNV and CDR2 as YYDKDF (reference sequence). V dropped 0 bases and J dropped 9; count of bases not matched to a gene: 2. The sample consisted of peripheral blood. This sequence joins TRBV15 and TRBJ2-1; 13 bases match TRBD2. The TCR sequence derives from a human donor in a cohort sampled during active COVID-19. The CDR3 DNA sequence: TGTGCCACCAGCAGAGAACTAGCGGGGGGGAGTGAGCAGTTCTTC. Its protein product is CATSRELAGGSEQFF.